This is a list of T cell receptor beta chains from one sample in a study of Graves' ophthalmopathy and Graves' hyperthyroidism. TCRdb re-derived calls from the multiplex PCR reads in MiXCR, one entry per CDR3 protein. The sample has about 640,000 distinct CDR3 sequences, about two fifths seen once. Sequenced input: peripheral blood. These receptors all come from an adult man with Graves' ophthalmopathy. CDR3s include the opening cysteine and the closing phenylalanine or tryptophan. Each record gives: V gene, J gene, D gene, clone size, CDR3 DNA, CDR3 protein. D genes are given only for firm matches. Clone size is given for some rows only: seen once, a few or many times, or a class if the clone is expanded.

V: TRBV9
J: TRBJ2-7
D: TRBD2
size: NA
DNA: TGTGCCAGCAGCGTAGCGGGATACACGGGAGGGATTTACGAGCAGTACTTC
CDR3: CASSVAGYTGGIYEQYF

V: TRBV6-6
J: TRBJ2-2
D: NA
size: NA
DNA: TGTGCCAGCAGCTTGGGGTGGGGGGCGAGGTCCGGGGAGCTGTTTTTT
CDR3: CASSLGWGARSGELFF

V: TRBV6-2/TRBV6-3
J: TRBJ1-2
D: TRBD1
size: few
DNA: TGTGCCAGCAGTTCGACCTACAGGGGGCTGCACTATGGCTACACCTTC
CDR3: CASSSTYRGLHYGYTF

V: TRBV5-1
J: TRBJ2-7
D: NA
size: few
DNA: TGCGCCAGCAGCTTGGCCCAGAGATCCTCCTACGAGCAGTACTTC
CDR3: CASSLAQRSSYEQYF

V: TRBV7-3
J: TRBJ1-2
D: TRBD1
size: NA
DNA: TGTGCCAGCAGCCTAGGGACAGGGGCAGAGTTGGGCTACACCTTC
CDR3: CASSLGTGAELGYTF

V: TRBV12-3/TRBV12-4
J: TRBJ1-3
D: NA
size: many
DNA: TGTGCCAGCAGTTTCGGCAGGGTGAGCTCTGGAAACACCATATATTTT
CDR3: CASSFGRVSSGNTIYF

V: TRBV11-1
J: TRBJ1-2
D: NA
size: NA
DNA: TGTGCCAGCAGCCAAGAGGCAGGGAGAAACTATGGCTACACCTTC
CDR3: CASSQEAGRNYGYTF

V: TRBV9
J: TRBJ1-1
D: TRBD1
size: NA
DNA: TGTGCCAGCTCACCCCGGGACAGGGCCTTACAAACTGAAGCTTTCTTT
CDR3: CASSPRDRALQTEAFF

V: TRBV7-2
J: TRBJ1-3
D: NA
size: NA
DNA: TGTGCCAGCAGCTTATTAGGGGGGGCTGGAAACGCCATATATTTT
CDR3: CASSLLGGAGNAIYF

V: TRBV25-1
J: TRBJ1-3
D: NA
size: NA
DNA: TGTGCCAGCAGCCGGGGGACCCGGAGCTCTGGAAACACCATATATTTT
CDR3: CASSRGTRSSGNTIYF

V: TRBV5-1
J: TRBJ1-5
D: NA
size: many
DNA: TGCGCCAGCAGCAACGGGCCCAATCAGCCCCAGCATTTT
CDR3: CASSNGPNQPQHF

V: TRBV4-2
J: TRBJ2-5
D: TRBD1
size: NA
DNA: TGTGCCAGCAGCCCTTGGACAGGGGCGAACCAAGAGACCCAGTACTTC
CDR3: CASSPWTGANQETQYF

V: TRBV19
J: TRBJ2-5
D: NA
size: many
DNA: TGTGCCAGTAGTGAACAGGCAGGGGGGTATACAGAGACCCAGTACTTC
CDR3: CASSEQAGGYTETQYF

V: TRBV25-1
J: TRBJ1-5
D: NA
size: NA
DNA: TGTGCCAGCTGTGCCGGCAATCAGCCCCAGCATTTT
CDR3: CASCAGNQPQHF

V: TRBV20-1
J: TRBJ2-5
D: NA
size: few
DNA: TGCAGTGCCCAAGGGGGGTCGGCCCCCCAAGAGACCCAGTACTTC
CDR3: CSAQGGSAPQETQYF

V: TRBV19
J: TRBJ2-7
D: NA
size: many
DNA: TGTGCCAGTAGTATAGTGTCGGACAGCTTTTACTACGAGCAGTACTTC
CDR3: CASSIVSDSFYYEQYF

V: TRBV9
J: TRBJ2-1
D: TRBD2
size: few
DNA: TGTGCCAGCAGCGTAGAGGGGAGCGGGACTACCAATGAGCAGTTCTTC
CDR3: CASSVEGSGTTNEQFF

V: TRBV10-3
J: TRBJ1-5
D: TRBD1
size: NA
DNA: TGTGCTATCAGTGAGCCGGGACAGGGGAACAATCAGCCCCAGCATTTT
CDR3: CAISEPGQGNNQPQHF

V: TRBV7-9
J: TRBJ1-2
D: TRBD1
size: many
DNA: TGTGCCAGCAGCTCAATCGGACAGGGCCCTAACTATGGCTACACCTTC
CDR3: CASSSIGQGPNYGYTF

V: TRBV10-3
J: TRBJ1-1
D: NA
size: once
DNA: TGTGCCATCAGTGAGTCGACCGGAGCAGGGATTCGGGAAGCTTTCTTT
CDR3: CAISESTGAGIREAFF

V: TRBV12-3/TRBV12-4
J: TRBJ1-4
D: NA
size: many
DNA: TGTGCCAGCAGTCCCGACAGCATAAATGAAAAACTGTTTTTT
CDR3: CASSPDSINEKLFF

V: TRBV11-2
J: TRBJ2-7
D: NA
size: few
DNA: TGTGCCAGCAGCTTGTACCCGACGTTAACCTACGAGCAGTACTTC
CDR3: CASSLYPTLTYEQYF

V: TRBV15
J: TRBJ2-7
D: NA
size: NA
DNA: TGTGCCAGCAGTTACTCGGGGGGCCCGATAGACTCCTACGAGCAGTACTTC
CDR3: CASSYSGGPIDSYEQYF

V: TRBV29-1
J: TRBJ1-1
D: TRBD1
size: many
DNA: TGCAGCGTCGGGACAGGGGCCATGAACACTGAAGCTTTCTTT
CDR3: CSVGTGAMNTEAFF

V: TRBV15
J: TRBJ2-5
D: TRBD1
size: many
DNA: TGTGCCACCAGCACTCGGACAGGGAATCGTTGGGAGACCCAGTACTTC
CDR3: CATSTRTGNRWETQYF

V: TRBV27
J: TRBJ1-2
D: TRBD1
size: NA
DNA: TGTGCCAGCAGCCTAAAGGGGGCGAGCTATGGCTACACCTTC
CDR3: CASSLKGASYGYTF

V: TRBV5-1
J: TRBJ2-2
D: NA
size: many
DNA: TGCGCCAGCAGCCACAGGGAGAAGAACACCGGGGAGCTGTTTTTT
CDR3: CASSHREKNTGELFF

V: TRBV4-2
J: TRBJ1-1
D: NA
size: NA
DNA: TGTGCCAGCAGCCACGGGGTCCGGACCAGCGAAGCTTTCTTT
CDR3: CASSHGVRTSEAFF

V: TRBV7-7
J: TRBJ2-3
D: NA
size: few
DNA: TGTGCTAGCAGCTTAGGGAGGTGGGACAGTTTTTCGCACGCTACGCAGTATTTT
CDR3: CASSLGRWDSFSHATQYF

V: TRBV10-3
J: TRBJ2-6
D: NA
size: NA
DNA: TGTGCCATCCACGAGGGGGCCAACGTCCTGACTTTC
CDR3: CAIHEGANVLTF

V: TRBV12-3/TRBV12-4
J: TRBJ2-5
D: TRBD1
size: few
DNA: TGTGCCAGCAGGAAGGACAGGGGGCGGGAGACCCAGTACTTC
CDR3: CASRKDRGRETQYF

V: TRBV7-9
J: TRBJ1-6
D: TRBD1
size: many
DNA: TGTGCCAGCAGCGATCCGGGACAGTTTGGTTCACCCCTCCACTTT
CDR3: CASSDPGQFGSPLHF

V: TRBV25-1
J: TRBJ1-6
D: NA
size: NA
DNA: TGTGCCAGCAGTGAAGGGGTAGGTTCACCCCTCCACTTT
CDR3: CASSEGVGSPLHF

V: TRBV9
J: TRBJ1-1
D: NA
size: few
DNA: TGTGCCAGCAGCGTCCTCGGGGGAAGTACTGAAGCTTTCTTT
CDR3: CASSVLGGSTEAFF

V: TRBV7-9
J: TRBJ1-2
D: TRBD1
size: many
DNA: TGTACCAGTTTATCGGGACAGGGATATGGCTACACCTTC
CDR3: CTSLSGQGYGYTF

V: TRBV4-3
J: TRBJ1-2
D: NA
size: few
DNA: TGCGCCAGCAGCCAAACCGGGGGTCTGGGCTACACCTTC
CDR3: CASSQTGGLGYTF

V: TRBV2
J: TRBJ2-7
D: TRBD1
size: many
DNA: TGTGCCAGCAGGGGGGACAGGCTGTCCTACGAGCAGTACTTC
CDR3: CASRGDRLSYEQYF

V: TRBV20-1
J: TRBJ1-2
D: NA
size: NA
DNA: TGCAGTGCTAGCGCTGGGGTTGGCGGCTACACCTTC
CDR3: CSASAGVGGYTF

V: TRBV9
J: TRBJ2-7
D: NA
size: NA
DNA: TGTGCCAGCAGCGTAGCGAGCGGGTCGGACGAGCAGTACTTC
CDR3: CASSVASGSDEQYF

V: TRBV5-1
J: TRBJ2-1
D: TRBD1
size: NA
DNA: TGCGCCAGCAGTCCGGGACAGGGGCGCAATGAGCAGTTCTTC
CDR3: CASSPGQGRNEQFF

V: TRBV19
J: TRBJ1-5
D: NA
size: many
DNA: TGTGCCAGTAGTTCCCCGGGGGCGTCCTATAGCAATCAGCCCCAGCATTTT
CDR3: CASSSPGASYSNQPQHF

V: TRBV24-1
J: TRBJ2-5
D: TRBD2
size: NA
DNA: TGTGCCACCAGTGTCACTAGCGGGAGTGAGACCCAGTACTTC
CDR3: CATSVTSGSETQYF

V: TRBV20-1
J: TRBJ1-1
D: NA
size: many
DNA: TGCAGTGCTAGAGTTTCAGGCCCTAACACTGAAGCTTTCTTT
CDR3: CSARVSGPNTEAFF

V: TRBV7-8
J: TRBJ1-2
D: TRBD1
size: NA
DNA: TGTGCCAGCAGCCAAGCCGGGACAGGGGTAAACTATGGCTACACCTTC
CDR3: CASSQAGTGVNYGYTF